A single T cell receptor beta chain is shown here with its context. The table came from immunoSEQ multiplex PCR; TCRdb's copy has only in-frame clones and leaves some out. The table shows 80,000 to 90,000 clones, with 75% to 90% occurring only once. These data are taken from a study of identifying expanded T cells in peripheral blood. No infections or other immune events were documented during collection. V gave up 5 bases and J gave up 6 bases, with 11 bases separating them. This CDR3 has 13 residues. Per the germline V gene, CDR1 is SGHTA and CDR2 is FQGNSA. This receptor was identified in a person between 18 and 75 years old in good health. Sequencing input: blood. This chain uses TRBV7-2 with TRBJ1-5, with D maybe TRBD1 (6 bases). The CDR3 reads CASSRDRSQPQHF. Written as DNA, the CDR3 is TGTGCCAGCAGCCGTGACAGGAGTCAGCCCCAGCATTTT.